The rows below give T cell receptor beta chains drawn from one sample of a study of T cell responses to AZD1222 COVID-19 vaccine. TCRdb's table, derived via immunoSEQ multiplex PCR, lists solely in-frame clones and lacks some. Of roughly 130,000 clones detected, around 90% appear once; the ten largest clones hold under 1.5%. The specimen comprised peripheral blood, sampled on day 0 of AZD1222 vaccination. These receptors were collected from an adult in good health. Each CDR3 is given with its conserved first and last residue. D genes are given only for firm matches. Some rows mark clone size as missing; the rest say once, few, many or name a class of expanded clone.

TRBJ2-7 TRBV30 NA NA TGTGCCTGGAGTGTTCTGGGGGGCAACCGATACGACGAGCAGTACTTC CAWSVLGGNRYDEQYF
TRBJ1-1 TRBV28 NA TRBD1 TGTGCCAGCAGGGAAGGGACAGTCCCTGGGGCTTTCTTT CASREGTVPGAFF
TRBJ1-6 TRBV7-9 NA NA TGTGCCAGCAGCTCCTGGGCCGGGACGTTTAATTCACCCCTCCACTTT CASSSWAGTFNSPLHF
TRBJ2-3 TRBV30 once TRBD2 TGTGCCCTCCAGAGCGGGGGGGCCACAGATACGCAGTATTTT CALQSGGATDTQYF
TRBJ2-7 TRBV4-1 NA TRBD2 TGCGCCAGCAGCCAAGCGACTAGCGGGGGGGCCCCCGAGCAGTACTTC CASSQATSGGAPEQYF
TRBJ2-3 TRBV9 NA NA TGTGCCAGCAGCGCGGGGATGAGTCGAAGCACAGATACGCAGTATTTT CASSAGMSRSTDTQYF
TRBJ2-7 TRBV29-1 NA NA TGCAGCGTTGACGGGGAACACTCCTACGAGCAGTACTTC CSVDGEHSYEQYF
TRBJ1-6 TRBV3-1/TRBV3-2 NA NA TGTGCCAGCAGCCAAGGCCCGGGGAATTCACCCCTCCACTTT CASSQGPGNSPLHF
TRBJ2-6 TRBV27 NA NA TGTGCCAGCAGTGGAGGTTCAAGTGGGGCCAACGTCCTGACTTTC CASSGGSSGANVLTF
TRBJ1-6 TRBV5-1 NA TRBD1 TGCGCCAGCAGTCCAGGGGGGAGAGACAGGGGGACTTCACCCCTCCACTTT CASSPGGRDRGTSPLHF
TRBJ1-6 TRBV28 NA NA TGTGCCAGCAGTTTAGCAGGGATGGGTTCACCCCTCCACTTT CASSLAGMGSPLHF
TRBJ1-5 TRBV2 once NA TGTGCCAGCAGGGACAGCCTCGGGCCCCAGCATTTT CASRDSLGPQHF
TRBJ1-3 TRBV2 NA TRBD1 TGTGCCAGCAGTGAACGGTTGCAGGGGGCTGGAAACACCATATATTTT CASSERLQGAGNTIYF
TRBJ2-1 TRBV6-1 NA TRBD2 TGTGCCAGCAGTGAGGCAGCGGGGCAAGTCGATGAGCAGTTCTTC CASSEAAGQVDEQFF
TRBJ1-1 TRBV25-1 NA NA TGTGCCAGCGCCTCGACACGGTTGAACACTGAAGCTTTCTTT CASASTRLNTEAFF
TRBJ1-1 TRBV5-4 NA NA TGTGCCAGCAGACAGCGGGAGAACACTGAAGCTTTCTTT CASRQRENTEAFF
TRBJ2-2 TRBV5-4 NA NA TGTGCCAGCAGCTTGGGTTCTTGGGGGGACACCGGGGAGCTGTTTTTT CASSLGSWGDTGELFF
TRBJ2-7 TRBV9 NA NA TGTGCCAGCAGCAAAGGGGGGAGACACGAGCAGTACTTC CASSKGGRHEQYF
TRBJ2-2 TRBV19 NA NA TGTGCCAGTAGTATGGGCCAGAACACCGGGGAGCTGTTTTTT CASSMGQNTGELFF
TRBJ1-1 TRBV9 NA NA TGTGCCAGCAGCGTAGCCCCGTCGACGATCAGTGAAGCTTTCTTT CASSVAPSTISEAFF
TRBJ2-7 TRBV5-5 NA NA TGTGCCAGCAGCATCACAGGGAACTCCTACGAGCAGTACTTC CASSITGNSYEQYF
TRBJ2-1 TRBV6-2/TRBV6-3 NA TRBD2 TGTGCCAGCAGTTACTCTCTAGCGGGGGGCTTATATGAGCAGTTCTTC CASSYSLAGGLYEQFF
TRBJ1-3 TRBV7-2 NA TRBD1 TGTGCCAGCAGCTTAAATGTACAGGGGGTAAAATCTGGAAACACCATATATTTT CASSLNVQGVKSGNTIYF
TRBJ2-3 TRBV2 NA NA TGTGCCAGCAGTGAACCGGGTACGCAGTATTTT CASSEPGTQYF
TRBJ1-4 TRBV5-3 NA NA TGTGCCAGAAGCTTGGTAGGGGCCTCTAATGAAAAACTGTTTTTT CARSLVGASNEKLFF
TRBJ1-1 TRBV6-2/TRBV6-3 NA NA TGTGCCAGCAGTTACCTCGTGAACACTGAAGCTTTCTTT CASSYLVNTEAFF